Listed below are T cell receptor beta chains from one sample, sequenced in a study of shared clonotypes between healthy human individuals. Clones were read by immunoSEQ multiplex PCR, and TCRdb kept only the in-frame ones, dropping some. The repertoire consists of around 2.1 million clones, with approximately 94% occurring once and the leading ten covering 1.5% to 2%. Sample: naive CD8+ T cells from PBMCs. All receptors derive from a man aged 18 to 29 in good health. Some clones in this sample may be carry-over from other donors' samples. Each CDR3 is given with its conserved first and last residue.

>TRBV19
CASSIVGGVNTEAFF
>TRBV29-1
CSVGPGGTYEQYF
>TRBV6-5
CASGVYEQYF
>TRBV11-2
CASSLALTGLAGENEQFF
>TRBV29-1
CSVEDGRWRGDTEAFF
>TRBV4-1
CASSHFPSDRNTEAFF
>TRBV7-6
CASSFTGGQETQYF
>TRBV28
CASSPGTGGKGYTF
>TRBV19
CASSVLENTEAFF
>TRBV19
CASSMGLASRNF
>TRBV7-9
CASSTWDFTDTQYF
>TRBV11-2
CASRRGAGEQYF
>TRBV15
CATSSKELYRETFTGELFF
>TRBV30
CAWSLRLAGALTQYF
>TRBV19
CASSMSSGRAYEQYF
>TRBV5-1
CASSRPGQETQYF
>TRBV28
CASSLTAGVRTQYF
>TRBV11-2
CASSLGFGAPMGYTF
>TRBV27
CASSLGLAGVNEQFF
>TRBV4-1
CASSQGVFNTGELFF
>TRBV6-5
CASSYSAGVYEQYF
>TRBV11-2
CASSLGVSDGGYF
>TRBV4-3
CASSPQGAARGSEQFF
>TRBV27
CASSLRLTGELFF
>TRBV9
CASSVLEVLAHTGELFF
>TRBV11-3
CASSLGSSGYEQYF
>TRBV7-9
CASSLVTGGTDTQYF
>TRBV28
CASSLQGQGGPEMSPLHF
>TRBV11-2
CASSPGVRGYEQYF
>TRBV7-2
CASSVRTYGLSGELFF
>TRBV19
CASSRTGITNEQFF
>TRBV4-1
CASSHRLAGDYEQYF
>TRBV6-1
CASSEDYNEQFF
>TRBV7-9
CASSPDSRGYGYTF
>TRBV15
CATSNRTKETQYF
>TRBV7-8
CASSLDRNYEQYF
>TRBV10-2
CASSDRDWSSVYEQYF
>TRBV29-1
CSVVLSGTSEAFF
>TRBV30
CAWSEGDEQYF
>TRBV18
CASSPGQPIGNTIYF
>TRBV6-1
CASSENTEAFF